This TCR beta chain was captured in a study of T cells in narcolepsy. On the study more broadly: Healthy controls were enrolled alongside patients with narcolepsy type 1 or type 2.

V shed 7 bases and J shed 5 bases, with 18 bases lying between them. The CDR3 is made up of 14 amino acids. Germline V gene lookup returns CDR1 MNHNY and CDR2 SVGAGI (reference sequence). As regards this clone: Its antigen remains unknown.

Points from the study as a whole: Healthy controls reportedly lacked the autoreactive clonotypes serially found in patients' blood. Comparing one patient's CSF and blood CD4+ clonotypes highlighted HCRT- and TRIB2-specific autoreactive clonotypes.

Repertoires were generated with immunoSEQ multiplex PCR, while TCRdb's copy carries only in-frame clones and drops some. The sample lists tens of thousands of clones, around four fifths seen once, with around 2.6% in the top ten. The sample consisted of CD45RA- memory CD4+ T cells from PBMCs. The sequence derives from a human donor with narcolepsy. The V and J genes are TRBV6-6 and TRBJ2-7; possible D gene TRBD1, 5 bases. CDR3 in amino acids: CASKRGSEKNEQYF. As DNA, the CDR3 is TGTGCCAGCAAAAGGGGCTCTGAGAAGAACGAGCAGTACTTC.